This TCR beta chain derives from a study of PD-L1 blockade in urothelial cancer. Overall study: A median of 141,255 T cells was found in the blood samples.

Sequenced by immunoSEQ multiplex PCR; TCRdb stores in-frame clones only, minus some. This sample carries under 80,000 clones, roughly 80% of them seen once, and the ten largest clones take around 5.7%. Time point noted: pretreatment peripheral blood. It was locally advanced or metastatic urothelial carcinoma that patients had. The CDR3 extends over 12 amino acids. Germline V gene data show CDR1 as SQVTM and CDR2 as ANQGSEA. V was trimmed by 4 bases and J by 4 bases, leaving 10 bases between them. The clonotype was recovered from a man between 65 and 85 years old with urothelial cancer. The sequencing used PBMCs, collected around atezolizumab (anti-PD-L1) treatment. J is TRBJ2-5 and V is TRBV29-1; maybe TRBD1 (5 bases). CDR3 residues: CSVGRGGETQYF. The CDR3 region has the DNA TGCAGCGTTGGAAGGGGTGGAGAGACCCAGTACTTC.